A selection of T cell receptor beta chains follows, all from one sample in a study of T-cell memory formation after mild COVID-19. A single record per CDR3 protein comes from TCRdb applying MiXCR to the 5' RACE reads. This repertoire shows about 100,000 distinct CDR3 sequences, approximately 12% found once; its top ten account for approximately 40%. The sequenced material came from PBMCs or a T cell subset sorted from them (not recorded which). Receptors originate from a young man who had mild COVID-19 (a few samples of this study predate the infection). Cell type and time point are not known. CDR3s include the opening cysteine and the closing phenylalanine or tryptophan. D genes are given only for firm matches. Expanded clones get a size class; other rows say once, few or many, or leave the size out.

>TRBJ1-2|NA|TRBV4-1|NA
CASSRYTGEEGYTF
TGCGCCAGCAGCCGCTACACGGGGGAAGAGGGCTACACCTTC
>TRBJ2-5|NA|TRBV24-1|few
CATSDSQGQETQYF
TGTGCCACCAGTGATTCACAGGGCCAAGAGACCCAGTACTTC
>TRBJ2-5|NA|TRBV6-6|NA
CASSYILDPRGRETQYF
TGTGCCAGCAGTTACATCCTCGACCCGCGGGGCCGGGAGACCCAGTACTTC
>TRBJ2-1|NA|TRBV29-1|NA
CSAAGRMKKYNEQFF
TGCAGCGCAGCTGGACGGATGAAAAAATACAATGAGCAGTTCTTC
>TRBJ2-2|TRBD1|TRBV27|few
CASSGQGGTGELFF
TGTGCCAGCAGTGGACAGGGAGGCACCGGGGAGCTGTTTTTT
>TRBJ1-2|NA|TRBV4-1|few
CASSPVERTDRGGYTF
TGCGCCAGCAGCCCGGTCGAAAGGACGGATAGAGGGGGCTACACCTTC
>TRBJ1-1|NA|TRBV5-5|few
CASSLKVTEAFF
TGTGCCAGCAGCTTGAAGGTTACTGAAGCTTTCTTT
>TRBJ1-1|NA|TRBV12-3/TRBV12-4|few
CASVGGGTEAFF
TGTGCCAGCGTAGGGGGGGGCACTGAAGCTTTCTTT
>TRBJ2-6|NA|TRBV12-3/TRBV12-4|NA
CASGDTGSGANVLTF
TGTGCCAGTGGGGATACAGGCTCTGGGGCCAACGTCCTGACTTTC
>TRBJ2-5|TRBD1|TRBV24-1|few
CATDPGQGAMDQETQYF
TGTGCCACCGACCCGGGACAGGGGGCTATGGACCAAGAGACCCAGTACTTC
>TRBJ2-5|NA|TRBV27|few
CASSSRDKQETQYF
TGTGCCAGCAGTTCACGGGACAAGCAAGAGACCCAGTACTTC
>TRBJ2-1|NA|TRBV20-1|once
CSAGGFRSYNEQFF
TGCAGTGCTGGGGGCTTCCGCTCCTACAATGAGCAGTTCTTC
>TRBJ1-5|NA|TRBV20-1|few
CSARDRGWWSNQPQHF
TGCAGTGCTAGAGATCGTGGGTGGTGGAGCAATCAGCCCCAGCATTTT
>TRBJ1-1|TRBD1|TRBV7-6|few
CASSSRDRNTEAFF
TGTGCCAGCAGCTCCCGGGACAGAAACACTGAAGCTTTCTTT
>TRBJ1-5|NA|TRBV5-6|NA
CASSLGGDLNQPQHF
TGTGCCAGCAGCCTAGGAGGTGACCTCAATCAGCCCCAGCATTTT
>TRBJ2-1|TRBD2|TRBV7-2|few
CASSVTSGGHNEQFF
TGTGCCAGCAGCGTTACTAGCGGGGGTCACAATGAGCAGTTCTTC
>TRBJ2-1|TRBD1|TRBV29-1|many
CSVFGTGGNEQFF
TGCAGCGTCTTTGGGACAGGGGGAAATGAGCAGTTCTTC
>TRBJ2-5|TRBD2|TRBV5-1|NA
CASSSGLAGDGTQYF
TGCGCCAGCAGCTCAGGACTAGCGGGGGATGGGACCCAGTACTTC
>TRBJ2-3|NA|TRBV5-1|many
CASTHSNTDTQYF
TGCGCCAGCACCCATTCGAACACAGATACGCAGTATTTT
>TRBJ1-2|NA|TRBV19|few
CASSTWSSSGGYTF
TGTGCCAGTAGTACCTGGTCCAGCTCAGGTGGCTACACCTTC
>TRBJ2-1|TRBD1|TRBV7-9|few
CASSDTTGF
TGTGCCAGCAGCGACACGACAGGGTTC
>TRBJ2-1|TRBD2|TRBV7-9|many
CASSTTGLAIPNEQFF
TGTGCCAGCAGCACAACGGGACTAGCTATTCCCAATGAGCAGTTCTTC
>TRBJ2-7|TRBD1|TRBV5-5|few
CASSFDRDRGFTYEQYF
TGTGCCAGCAGCTTCGACCGGGACAGGGGGTTTACCTACGAGCAGTACTTC
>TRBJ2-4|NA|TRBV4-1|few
CASSQWADQNIQYF
TGCGCCAGCAGCCAATGGGCGGATCAAAACATTCAGTACTTC
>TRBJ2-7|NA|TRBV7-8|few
CASSLASEPWGEQYF
TGTGCCAGCAGCTTAGCATCAGAGCCATGGGGTGAGCAGTACTTC
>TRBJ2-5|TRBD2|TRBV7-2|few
CASSLTGLAGGPETQYF
TGTGCCAGCAGCTTAACGGGACTAGCGGGGGGACCAGAGACCCAGTACTTC
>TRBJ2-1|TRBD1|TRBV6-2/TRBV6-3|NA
CASSGDDRAVYNEQFF
TGTGCCAGCAGTGGAGACGACAGGGCAGTCTACAATGAGCAGTTCTTC
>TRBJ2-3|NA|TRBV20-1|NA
CSAQGQSTHDTQYF
TGCAGTGCTCAAGGACAGTCTACACATGATACGCAGTATTTT
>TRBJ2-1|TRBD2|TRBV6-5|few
CASSISGGSGSDEQFF
TGTGCCAGCAGTATTAGCGGGGGCAGTGGTTCGGATGAGCAGTTCTTC
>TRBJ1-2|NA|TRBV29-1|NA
CSVNTGYYGYTF
TGCAGCGTTAACACAGGGTACTATGGCTACACCTTC
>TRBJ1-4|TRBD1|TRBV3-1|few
CASSHMGQGRSKLFF
TGTGCCAGCAGCCATATGGGACAGGGGAGGTCTAAACTGTTTTTT
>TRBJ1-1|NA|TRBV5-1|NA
CASSLQRGGTEAFF
TGCGCCAGCAGCTTACAGAGGGGAGGCACTGAAGCTTTCTTT
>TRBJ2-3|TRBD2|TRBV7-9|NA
CASSPWGGDTDTQYF
TGTGCCAGCAGCCCATGGGGGGGGGACACAGATACGCAGTATTTT
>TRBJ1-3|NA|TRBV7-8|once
CASSLLQGNSPGNTIYF
TGTGCCAGCAGCTTACTCCAGGGGAACAGCCCTGGAAACACCATATATTTT
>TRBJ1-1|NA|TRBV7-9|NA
CASSRLVGMNTEAFF
TGTGCCAGCAGCCGTCTCGTTGGGATGAACACTGAAGCTTTCTTT
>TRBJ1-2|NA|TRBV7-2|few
CASSLARGIYGYTF
TGTGCCAGCAGCTTAGCCAGGGGAATCTATGGCTACACCTTC
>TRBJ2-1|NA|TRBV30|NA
CAWSPTVLYWDEQFF
TGTGCCTGGAGCCCAACAGTTCTCTACTGGGATGAGCAGTTCTTC
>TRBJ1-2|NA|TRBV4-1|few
CASSQKGADGYTF
TGCGCCAGCAGCCAAAAAGGGGCGGATGGCTACACCTTC
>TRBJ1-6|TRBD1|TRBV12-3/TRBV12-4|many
CASRWTGNNSPLHF
TGTGCCAGCAGATGGACAGGGAATAATTCACCCCTCCACTTT
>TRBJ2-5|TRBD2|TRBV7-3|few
CASSPWASGGRFGAQYF
TGTGCCAGCAGCCCTTGGGCTAGCGGGGGGCGGTTCGGGGCCCAGTACTTC
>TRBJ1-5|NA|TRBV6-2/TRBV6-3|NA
CASSYLGNGNQPQHF
TGTGCCAGCAGTTACTTGGGGAACGGCAATCAGCCCCAGCATTTT